A single sample is the source of the 21 T cell receptor beta chains below, sequenced in a study of OX40 agonist ivuxolimab in advanced cancers. Profiling relied on immunoSEQ multiplex PCR, and the TCRdb table lists in-frame clones only, not all of them. The sample shows more than 35,000 clones, more than 70% of them seen only once. Sequenced material: CD4+ or CD8+ T cells sorted from blood, taken in a trial of the OX40 agonist ivuxolimab. The receptors originated from an adult with an advanced solid tumor such as melanoma, head and neck, liver or kidney cancer.

The chain couples TRBV7-9 to TRBJ1-2; unclear D gene. CDR1 SEHNR and CDR2 FQNEAQ come from the germline V gene (reference sequence). CDR3 size: 15 residues. Trimming stripped 1 base from V and 6 bases from J, with 15 bases between. The CDR3 sequence is CASSLVESPANGYTF. Here the CDR3 DNA reads TGTGCCAGCAGCTTAGTAGAGAGTCCCGCTAATGGCTACACCTTC.

The chain recombines TRBV6-1 with TRBJ2-5; TRBD2 aligns across 10 bases. After removal of 3 bases from V and 7 bases from J, the junction contained 2 bases not matched to a gene. This CDR3 is built from 13 residues. Germline V CDR1 and CDR2: MNHNS, SASEGT. Written as DNA, the CDR3 is TGTGCCAGCAGTGAGAGCGGGGGGGGGACCCAGTACTTC. Translation: CASSESGGGTQYF.

The V and J genes are TRBV12-5 and TRBJ2-7, with D unresolved. Germline CDR1 and CDR2: LGHNT and FRNRAP. The germline V and J ends were trimmed by 4 bases and 1 base, with 2 bases remaining between them. The CDR3 extends over 11 amino acids. The CDR3 nucleotides read TGTGCTAGTGGTTCGTCCTACGAGCAGTACTTC. Protein sequence: CASGSSYEQYF.

This chain connects TRBV5-8 to TRBJ1-1; no firm D call. CDR1 is SGHTS and CDR2 is YDEGEE in the germline V gene. The V end lost 1 base, the J end lost 1 base, and 11 bases lay between the germline ends. CDR3 length equals 15 residues. The CDR3 loop is CASSLYVLSNTEAFF. The CDR3 coding sequence is TGTGCCAGCAGCTTGTACGTATTGTCGAACACTGAAGCTTTCTTT.

The genes are TRBV10-3 and TRBJ1-3, with D hard to call. The CDR3 extends over 14 amino acids. The V and J ends lost 5 bases and 1 base respectively, with 9 bases between them. Germline V gives CDR1 ENHRY, CDR2 SYGVKD. The CDR3 region is CAISTGTSGNTIYF. The CDR3 DNA reads TGTGCCATCAGTACTGGTACATCTGGAAACACCATATATTTT.

This sequence joins TRBV2 and TRBJ1-5; unclear D gene. Germline lookup yields CDR1 SNHLY and CDR2 FYNNEI. The V end lost 0 bases, the J end lost 6 bases, and 12 bases lay between the germline ends. There are 15 residues in the CDR3. CDR3 loop: CASSEARTGSQPQHF. The CDR3 nucleotides read TGTGCCAGCAGTGAAGCTCGGACGGGGAGTCAGCCCCAGCATTTT.

This chain connects TRBV5-1 to TRBJ1-3, with D perhaps TRBD1 (6 bases). Trimming pared 5 bases from V and 3 bases from J, leaving 6 bases between. This CDR3 region has 12 residues. Germline assignment: CDR1 SGHRS and CDR2 YFSETQ. CDR3 protein: CASRDSGNTIYF. In nucleotides, the CDR3 is TGCGCCAGCAGGGACAGTGGAAACACCATATATTTT.

V is TRBV4-1 and J is TRBJ2-7, with 7 bases fitting TRBD2. This CDR3 is built from 15 residues. Germline-derived CDR1 and CDR2 are MGHRA and YSYEKL. V was pared by 1 base and J by 0 bases, with 3 bases of the junction left unmatched. The CDR3 DNA sequence: TGCGCCAGCAGCCAAGGCCGGGACTACTCCTACGAGCAGTACTTC. As protein: CASSQGRDYSYEQYF.

The chain uses TRBV6-5 and TRBJ1-1, with D maybe TRBD1 (5 bases). The CDR3 covers 15 residues. From germline, CDR1 is MNHEY and CDR2 SVGAGI. V was pared by 2 bases and J by 0 bases, with 10 bases between. CDR3 residues: CASSYGAAVNTEAFF. The CDR3 region has the DNA TGTGCCAGCAGTTACGGGGCGGCTGTGAACACTGAAGCTTTCTTT.

This chain links TRBV10-3 with TRBJ2-1; D is unclear. The germline CDR1 and CDR2 sequences are ENHRY and SYGVKD. The CDR3 totals 13 residues. V was trimmed by 7 bases and J by 4 bases, leaving 11 bases between them. CDR3 DNA sequence: TGTGCCATCAAGATGGCGGAATACAATGAGCAGTTCTTC. It translates to CAIKMAEYNEQFF.

The chain uses TRBV6-5 and TRBJ1-1; the D is unclear. CDR3 length: 15 amino acids. Germline values: CDR1 MNHEY, CDR2 SVGAGI. The V end lost 0 bases, the J end lost 2 bases, and 10 bases lay between the germline ends. The CDR3 sequence is CASSYSPIPNTEAFF. Here the CDR3 DNA reads TGTGCCAGCAGTTACTCGCCCATTCCTAACACTGAAGCTTTCTTT.

The chain links TRBV28 to TRBJ2-3; D is unclear. The CDR3 totals 13 residues. V dropped 3 bases and J dropped 2 bases, with 6 bases sitting between them. In germline, CDR1 is MDHEN, CDR2 SYDVKM. CDR3 loop: CASSLSHTDTQYF. The DNA of the CDR3 is TGTGCCAGCAGTTTGTCACACACAGATACGCAGTATTTT.

The chain has TRBV5-4 and TRBJ2-7, with D perhaps being TRBD1 or TRBD2 (6 bases each). V was cut by 0 bases and J by 0 bases, with 7 bases left in between. CDR1 is SGHNT and CDR2 is YYREEE in the germline V gene (reference sequence). This CDR3 comprises 14 residues. CDR3 protein: CASSLEGGSYEQYF. For the CDR3, the DNA is TGTGCCAGCAGCTTGGAGGGGGGCTCCTACGAGCAGTACTTC.

The chain is built from TRBV7-9 and TRBJ2-7; D not resolved. Trimming shortened V by 1 base and J by 6 bases, and 7 bases separated the two germline ends. This CDR3 has 12 residues. Germline lookup yields CDR1 SEHNR and CDR2 FQNEAQ (reference sequence). DNA of the CDR3: TGTGCCAGCAGCTTAGAGAGTTCCGAGCAGTACTTC. This translates into CASSLESSEQYF.

The chain combines TRBV6-5 with TRBJ2-7, with 7 bases that match TRBD1. J gave up 2 bases and V 5 bases, and 9 bases lay outside the gene matches. The CDR3 contains 15 residues. CDR1 and CDR2 from the germline V gene are MNHEY and SVGAGI. This CDR3 reads CASSMSGQIPYEQYF. CDR3 bases: TGTGCCAGCAGTATGTCGGGACAGATCCCCTACGAGCAGTACTTC.

This clone was detected only once. The chain links TRBV27 to TRBJ1-2; 7 nucleotides agree with TRBD1. Losses at the gene ends were 10 bases for V and 4 bases for J; bases not matched to a gene: 9. Germline V gives CDR1 MNHEY, CDR2 SMNVEV (reference sequence). The CDR3 contains 13 residues. The CDR3 reads CATLDPGGYGYTF. CDR3 in DNA: TGTGCCACCTTGGACCCAGGGGGCTATGGCTACACCTTC.

This sequence joins TRBV28 and TRBJ2-7; 11 positions match TRBD1. The V and J ends lost 2 bases and 3 bases, in that order; junction bases with no gene match: 3. CDR1 MDHEN and CDR2 SYDVKM come from the germline V gene. The CDR3 totals 15 residues. The CDR3 nucleotides read TGTGCCAGCAGTTTAGACGGGACAGGGGGCTACGAGCAGTACTTC. Encoded protein: CASSLDGTGGYEQYF.

The CDR3 DNA is TGTGCCAGCAGCGCCCTTCCCGGGAAAACTGACGGGCAGTTCTTC. Amino acids: CASSALPGKTDGQFF. The V and J genes are TRBV9 and TRBJ2-1; D might be TRBD2 (5 bases). CDR3 length: 15 residues. Trimming took 3 bases from V and 12 from J, leaving 22 bases between them. Germline-derived CDR1 and CDR2 are SGDLS and YYNGEE.

The rearrangement joins TRBV10-1 to TRBJ2-7; D call uncertain. This CDR3 comprises 12 residues. Trimming cost V 6 bases and J 3 bases, with 9 bases left between them. The germline gives CDR1 WNHNN, CDR2 SYGVQD (reference sequence). CDR3 amino acids: CASSVNGYEQYF. As DNA, the CDR3 is TGCGCCAGCAGCGTAAACGGCTACGAGCAGTACTTC.

The rearrangement joins TRBV19 to TRBJ2-2; D may be TRBD2 (7 bases). The germline gives CDR1 LNHDA, CDR2 SQIVND (reference sequence). CDR3 length: 18 residues. The V end lost 4 bases, the J end lost 3 bases, and 21 bases lay between the germline ends. CDR3 in amino acids: CASSKGTGSGGYTGELFF. The CDR3 DNA reads as TGTGCCAGTAGTAAGGGCACAGGGTCGGGGGGTTACACCGGGGAGCTGTTTTTT. The full variable domain, rest sourced from reference TRBV19 and TRBJ2-2, is DGGITQSPKYLFRKEGQNVTLSCEQNLNHDAMYWYRQDPGQGLRLIYYSQIVNDFQKGDIAEGYSVSREKKESFPLTVTSAQKNPTAFYLCASSKGTGSGGYTGELFFGEGSRLTVL.

This clone was observed a handful of times. The chain couples TRBV18 to TRBJ1-5; 8 bases are shared with TRBD1. Germline V gene data show CDR1 as KGHSH and CDR2 as LQKENI. Trimming took 3 bases from V and 4 from J; bases not matched to a gene: 8. There are 16 residues in the CDR3. The CDR3 DNA follows: TGTGCCAGCTCACCCCGGACAGGGCCCAAGAATCAGCCCCAGCATTTT. Translation: CASSPRTGPKNQPQHF.